This TCR beta chain is drawn from a study of cytomegalovirus exposure and HLA in healthy donors. The V and J ends lost 6 bases and 5 bases, in that order; junction bases with no gene match: 12. Germline V lookup: CDR1 MNHEY, CDR2 SVGAGI. There are 15 residues in the CDR3. It was with 60 Vbeta and 13 Jbeta primers that the PCR ran. Libraries were prepared by immunoSEQ multiplex PCR; TCRdb keeps only in-frame clonotypes and omits some of them. Seen here are about 120,000 clones, about 75% observed once, and the top ten hold around 30%. The TCR originated in a man aged 55 to 69 in good health and CMV-seropositive. The sample comprised PBMCs. The J gene is TRBJ1-2, the V gene TRBV6-5; 7 bases are a match to TRBD1. As DNA, the CDR3 is TGTGCCAGCAGCTCGAGTACAGGGGCCATTTATGGCTACACCTTC. It specifies CASSSSTGAIYGYTF.